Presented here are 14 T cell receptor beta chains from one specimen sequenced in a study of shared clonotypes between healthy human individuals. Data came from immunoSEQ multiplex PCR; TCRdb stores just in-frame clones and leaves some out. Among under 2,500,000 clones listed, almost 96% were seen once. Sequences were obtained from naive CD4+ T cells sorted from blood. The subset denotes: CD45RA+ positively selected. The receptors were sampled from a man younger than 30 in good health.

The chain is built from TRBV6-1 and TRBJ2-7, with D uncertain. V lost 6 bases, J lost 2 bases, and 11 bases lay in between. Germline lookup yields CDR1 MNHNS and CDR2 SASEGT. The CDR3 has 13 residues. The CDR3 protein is CASRIDGPYEQYF. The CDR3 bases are TGTGCCAGCAGAATCGACGGACCCTACGAGCAGTACTTC.

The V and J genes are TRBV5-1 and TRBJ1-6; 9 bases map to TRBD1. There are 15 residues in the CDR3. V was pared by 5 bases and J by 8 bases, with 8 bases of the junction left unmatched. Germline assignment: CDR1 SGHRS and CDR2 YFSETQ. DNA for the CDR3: TGCGCCAGCAGGGTCACAGGGGGCTTAGATTCACCCCTCCACTTT. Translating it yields CASRVTGGLDSPLHF.

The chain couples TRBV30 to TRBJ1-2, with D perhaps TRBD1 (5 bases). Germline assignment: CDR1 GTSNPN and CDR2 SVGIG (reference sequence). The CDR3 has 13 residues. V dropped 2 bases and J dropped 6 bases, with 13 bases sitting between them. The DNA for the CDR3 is TGTGCCTGGAGTCGCACTCAGGGAAATGGCTACACCTTC. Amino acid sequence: CAWSRTQGNGYTF.

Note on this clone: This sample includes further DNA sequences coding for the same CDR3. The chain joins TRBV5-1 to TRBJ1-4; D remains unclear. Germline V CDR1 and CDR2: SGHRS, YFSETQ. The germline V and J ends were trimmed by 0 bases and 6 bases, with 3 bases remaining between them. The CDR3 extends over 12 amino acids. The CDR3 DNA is TGCGCCAGCAGCTTGGGAGATGAAAAACTGTTTTTT. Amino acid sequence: CASSLGDEKLFF.

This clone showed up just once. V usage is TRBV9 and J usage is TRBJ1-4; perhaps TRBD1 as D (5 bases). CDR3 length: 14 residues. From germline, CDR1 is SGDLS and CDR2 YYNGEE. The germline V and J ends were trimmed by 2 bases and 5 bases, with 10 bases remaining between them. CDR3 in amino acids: CASSVGAHNEKLFF. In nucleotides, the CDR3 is TGTGCCAGCAGCGTCGGGGCTCACAATGAAAAACTGTTTTTT.

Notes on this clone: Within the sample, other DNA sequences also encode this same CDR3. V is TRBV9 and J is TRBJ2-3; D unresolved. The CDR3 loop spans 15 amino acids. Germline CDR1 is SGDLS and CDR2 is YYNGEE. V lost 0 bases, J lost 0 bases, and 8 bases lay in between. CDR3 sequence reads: CASSVDGSSTDTQYF. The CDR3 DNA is TGTGCCAGCAGCGTAGACGGAAGTAGCACAGATACGCAGTATTTT.

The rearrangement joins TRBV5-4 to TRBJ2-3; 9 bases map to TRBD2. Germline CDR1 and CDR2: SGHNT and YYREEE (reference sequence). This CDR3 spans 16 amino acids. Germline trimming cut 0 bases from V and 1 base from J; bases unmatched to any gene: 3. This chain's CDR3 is CASSLAVAGGTDTQYF. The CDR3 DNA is TGTGCCAGCAGCTTGGCGGTAGCGGGAGGCACAGATACGCAGTATTTT.

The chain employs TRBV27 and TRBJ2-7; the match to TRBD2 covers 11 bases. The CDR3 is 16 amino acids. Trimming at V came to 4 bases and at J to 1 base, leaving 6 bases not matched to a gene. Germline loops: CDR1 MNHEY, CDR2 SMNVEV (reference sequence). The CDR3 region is CASSSFGTSGSYEQYF. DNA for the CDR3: TGTGCCAGCAGTTCTTTCGGGACTAGCGGTTCCTACGAGCAGTACTTC.

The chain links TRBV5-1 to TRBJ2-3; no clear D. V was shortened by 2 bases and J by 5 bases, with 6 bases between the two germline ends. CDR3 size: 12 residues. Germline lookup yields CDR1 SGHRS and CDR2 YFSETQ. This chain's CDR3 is CASSLPEDTQYF. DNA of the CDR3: TGCGCCAGCAGCTTACCAGAAGATACGCAGTATTTT.

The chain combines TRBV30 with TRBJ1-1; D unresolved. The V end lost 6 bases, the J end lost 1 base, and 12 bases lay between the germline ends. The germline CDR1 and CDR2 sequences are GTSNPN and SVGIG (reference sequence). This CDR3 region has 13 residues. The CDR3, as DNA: TGTGCCTGCAAAACTACCCGGAACACTGAAGCTTTCTTT. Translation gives CACKTTRNTEAFF. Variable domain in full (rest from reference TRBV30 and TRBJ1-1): SQTIHQWPATLVQPVGSPLSLECTVEGTSNPNLYWYRQAAGRGLQLLFYSVGIGQISSEVPQNLSASRPQDRQFILSSKKLLLSDSGFYLCACKTTRNTEAFFGQGTRLTVV.

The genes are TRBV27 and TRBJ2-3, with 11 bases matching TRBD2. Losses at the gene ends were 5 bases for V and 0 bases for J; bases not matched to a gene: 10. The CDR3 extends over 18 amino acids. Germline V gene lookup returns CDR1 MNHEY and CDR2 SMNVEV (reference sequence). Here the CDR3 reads CASSPLAGGRTSTDTQYF. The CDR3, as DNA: TGTGCCAGCAGTCCCCTAGCGGGGGGACGAACGAGCACAGATACGCAGTATTTT.

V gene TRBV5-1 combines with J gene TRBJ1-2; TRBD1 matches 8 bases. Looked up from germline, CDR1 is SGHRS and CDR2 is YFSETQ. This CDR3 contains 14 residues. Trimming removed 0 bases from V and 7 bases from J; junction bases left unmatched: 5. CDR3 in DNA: TGCGCCAGCAGCTTGGCTGAGACAGGGGTTGGCTACACCTTC. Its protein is CASSLAETGVGYTF.

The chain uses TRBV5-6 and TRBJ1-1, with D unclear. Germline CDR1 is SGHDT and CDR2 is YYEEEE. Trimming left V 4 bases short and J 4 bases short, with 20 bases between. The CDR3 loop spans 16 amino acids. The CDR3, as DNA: TGTGCCAGCAGCGATGATCAGAGCCGCTGGGGCACTGAAGCTTTCTTT. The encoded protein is CASSDDQSRWGTEAFF.

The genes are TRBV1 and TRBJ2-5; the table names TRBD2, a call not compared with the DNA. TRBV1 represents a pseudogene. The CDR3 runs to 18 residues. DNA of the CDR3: TGCACCAGCAGCCAAGATCTTAATAGCGGGGGCCTCCAAGAGACCCAGTACTTC. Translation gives CTSSQDLNSGGLQETQYF.